The 11 T cell receptor beta chains presented below share a single source sample, sequenced in a study of T cells expressing NK-cell markers (dated by TCRdb to between 2020 and 2021). Preparation of the library involved 5' RACE. Sequencer: Illumina HiSeq 2000. Following TCRdb reprocessing, every CDR3 protein sequence forms one entry, and DNA is not provided. This specimen's table enumerates 400,000 to 450,000 distinct CDR3 sequences. The top ten clonotypes cover roughly 7.2% of the sample. Sequenced: blood T cells: a sorted CD56 or NKG2C T cell subset, CD4+ or CD8+ T cells, or bulk PBMC T cells (not recorded which). All receptors come from a woman between 18 and 75 years old in good health.

The CDR3 region is CSVLAGGRNEQFF. The genes are TRBV20-1 and TRBJ2-1; the D gene TCRdb calls, TRBD2, cannot be checked with no DNA. Looked up from germline, CDR1 is DFQATT and CDR2 is SNEGSKA (reference sequence). The CDR3 is 13 amino acids.

The V and J genes are TRBV7-9 and TRBJ2-3; the TCRdb call, TRBD2, lacks DNA for checking. This CDR3 contains 15 residues. Germline V gene sequence: CDR1 SEHNR, CDR2 FQNEAQ (reference sequence). The CDR3 spells CASSLVRAPTDTQYF.

This chain uses TRBV25-1 with TRBJ1-1; TCRdb returns TRBD1, unconfirmable since there is no DNA. Germline V gene lookup returns CDR1 MGHDK and CDR2 SYGVNS. The length of the CDR3 is 15 residues. CDR3 loop: CASSDSGGQNAEAFF.

The chain is built from TRBV12-3 or TRBV12-4 and TRBJ1-2; TCRdb names TRBD1, which stays unverified in the absence of DNA. This CDR3 comprises 14 residues. CDR3 region: CASSAGTGLRGYTF.

The chain couples TRBV5-6 to TRBJ1-1; the D gene TCRdb calls, TRBD1, cannot be checked with no DNA. CDR1 and CDR2 from the germline V gene are SGHDT and YYEEEE. CDR3 length: 14 amino acids. The CDR3 sequence: CASSHPTGNTEAFF.

The chain carries TRBV20-1 and TRBJ2-7. The CDR3 is made up of 13 amino acids. In germline, CDR1 is DFQATT, CDR2 SNEGSKA (reference sequence). CDR3 protein: CSARDRRSYEQYF.

The rearrangement joins TRBV9 to TRBJ2-1. Germline V gene lookup returns CDR1 SGDLS and CDR2 YYNGEE. The CDR3 is made up of 13 amino acids. CDR3 protein: CASSVDGWNEQFF.

The chain employs TRBV3-1 and TRBJ1-2. CDR3 length: 13 residues. In germline, CDR1 is LGHDT, CDR2 YNNKEL (reference sequence). The CDR3 here is CASSQGRVDGYTF.

V usage is TRBV5-1 and J usage is TRBJ2-3. Germline loops: CDR1 SGHRS, CDR2 YFSETQ. This CDR3 is 16 amino acids long. CDR3 in amino acids: CASGWEKRESTDTQYF.

This chain joins TRBV5-1 and TRBJ2-2; TCRdb names TRBD2, which stays unverified in the absence of DNA. This CDR3 is built from 15 residues. Germline values: CDR1 SGHRS, CDR2 YFSETQ. CDR3 amino acids: CASSPREPNTGELFF. The full variable domain, rest sourced from reference TRBV5-1 and TRBJ2-2, is KAGVTQTPRYLIKTRGQQVTLSCSPISGHRSVSWYQQTPGQGLQFLFEYFSETQRNKGNFPGRFSGRQFSNSRSEMNVSTLELGDSALYLCASSPREPNTGELFFGEGSRLTVL.

The chain has TRBV12-3 or TRBV12-4 and TRBJ1-3. The CDR3 is made up of 14 amino acids. The CDR3 spells CASSLVFSGNTIYF.